This T cell receptor beta chain comes out of a study of post-analysis software for immune sequencing data. Regarding the study as a whole: A handful of TRBV segments were significantly more frequent in patients than in controls. TRBV5-6, TRBV5-1 and TRBV20-1 were among these segments. Normalized Chao1 diversity was significantly reduced in patients versus controls.

The V segment lost 3 bases and the J segment 7 bases; nucleotides outside the gene matches: 5. Germline V gene lookup returns CDR1 DFQATT and CDR2 SNEGSKA (reference sequence). CDR3 size: 12 residues. cDNA libraries of TCR beta carried unique molecular identifiers. TCRdb redid the calling of the PCR reads with MiXCR, one entry per CDR3 protein. Among over 150,000 distinct CDR3 sequences listed, about 34% were seen once. In this sample, this clonotype turned up a few times. Its antigen is unknown. The receptor was derived from a girl between 10 and 17 years old with multiple sclerosis. The sequenced sample was blood, obtained after autologous hematopoietic stem cell transplantation. The V call is TRBV20-1, the J call TRBJ2-7; 8 nucleotides align to TRBD1. The CDR3 DNA is TGCAGTGCTAGTGGACAGGGTCGGGAGCAGTACTTC. Protein product: CSASGQGREQYF.